These 3 T cell receptor beta chains came from one sample sequenced in a study of blood T cell repertoires in COVID-19. Profiled with immunoSEQ multiplex PCR; TCRdb holds only in-frame clones, not every one. The sample records some 260,000 clones, approximately 88% being singletons. Sequences were obtained from peripheral blood. These receptors were obtained from a woman in her 70s with COVID-19, enrolled during active disease.

The chain carries TRBV25-1 and TRBJ2-7, with a tentative D call TRBD1 (5 bases). The CDR3 covers 14 residues. Trimming cost V 6 bases and J 4 bases, with 16 bases left between them. In germline, CDR1 is MGHDK, CDR2 SYGVNS. DNA for the CDR3: TGTGCCAGCAGAGGAGTGAACAGGTTATACGAGCAGTACTTC. Its protein is CASRGVNRLYEQYF.

The V call is TRBV7-3, the J call TRBJ2-2; D is uncertain. Trimming stripped 5 bases from V and 4 bases from J, with 11 bases between. Germline loops: CDR1 SGHTA, CDR2 FQGTGA. This CDR3 is built from 14 residues. The chain's CDR3 is CASSPLSGTGELFF. The CDR3 region has the DNA TGTGCCAGCAGCCCCCTATCTGGCACCGGGGAGCTGTTTTTT.

This chain connects TRBV9 to TRBJ2-5; TRBD2 aligns across 7 bases. The trim removed 3 bases at V and 4 bases at J, leaving 9 bases unmatched. This CDR3 has 15 amino acids. Per germline, CDR1 SGDLS and CDR2 YYNGEE. CDR3 sequence reads: CASSEGTGGGETQYF. The CDR3 DNA follows: TGTGCCAGCAGCGAGGGGACGGGAGGCGGAGAGACCCAGTACTTC.